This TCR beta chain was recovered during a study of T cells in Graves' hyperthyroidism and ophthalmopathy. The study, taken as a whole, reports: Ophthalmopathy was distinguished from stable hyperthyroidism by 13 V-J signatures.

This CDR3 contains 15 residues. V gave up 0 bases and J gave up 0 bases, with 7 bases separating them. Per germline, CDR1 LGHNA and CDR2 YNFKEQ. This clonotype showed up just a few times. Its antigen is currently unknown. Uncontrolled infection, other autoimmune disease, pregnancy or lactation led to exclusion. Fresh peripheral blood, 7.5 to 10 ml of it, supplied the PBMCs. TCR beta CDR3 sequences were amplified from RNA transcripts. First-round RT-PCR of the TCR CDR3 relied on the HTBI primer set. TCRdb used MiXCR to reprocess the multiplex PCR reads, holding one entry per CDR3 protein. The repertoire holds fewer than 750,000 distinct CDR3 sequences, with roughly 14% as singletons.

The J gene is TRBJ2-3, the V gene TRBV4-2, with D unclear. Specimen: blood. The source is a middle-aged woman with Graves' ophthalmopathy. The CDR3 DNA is TGTGCCAGCAGCCAAGACCTATTTAGCACAGATACGCAGTATTTT. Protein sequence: CASSQDLFSTDTQYF.